The rows below give T cell receptor beta chains drawn from one sample of a study of PD-1 and CTLA-4 blockade in melanoma. TCRdb's copy holds only in-frame clones and misses some; the assay was immunoSEQ multiplex PCR. This sample has around 29,000 clones, with about 89% found just once. Sequenced material: CD8+ T cells from peripheral blood, taken before anti-PD-1 treatment. These receptor sequences come from a human donor with melanoma. CDR3s include the opening cysteine and the closing phenylalanine or tryptophan. The order of the fields is V gene, J gene, D gene, clone size, CDR3 protein, CDR3 DNA. A D gene is named only where the DNA matches it firmly. For some rows the clone size is stated as once, few or many, or as a class when expanded; others skip it.

>TRBV19|TRBJ2-3|-|-
CASSPRRFTDTQYF
TGTGCCAGTAGTCCCCGCCGATTCACAGATACGCAGTATTTT
>TRBV5-1|TRBJ2-7|-|-
CASSPDGVSYEQYF
TGCGCCAGCAGCCCGGACGGGGTCAGCTACGAGCAGTACTTC
>TRBV28|TRBJ1-5|-|-
CASTLHVNNQPQHF
TGTGCCAGCACCTTACACGTTAACAATCAGCCCCAGCATTTT
>TRBV11-2|TRBJ2-7|TRBD1|few
CASSLEGGQGADEQYF
TGTGCCAGCAGCTTAGAGGGTGGACAGGGGGCGGACGAGCAGTACTTC
>TRBV6-1|TRBJ1-1|-|-
CASSFVGNTEAFF
TGTGCCAGCAGTTTTGTTGGGAACACTGAAGCTTTCTTT
>TRBV28|TRBJ2-7|TRBD2|-
CASSFYREGPGDEQYF
TGTGCCAGCAGTTTTTACCGGGAGGGCCCGGGGGACGAGCAGTACTTC
>TRBV30|TRBJ2-2|-|-
CAYKAGNTGELFF
TGTGCCTACAAGGCCGGGAACACCGGGGAGCTGTTTTTT
>TRBV4-1|TRBJ2-5|TRBD1|-
CASSQDYWEQGAAGTQYF
TGCGCCAGCAGCCAAGATTATTGGGAACAGGGGGCCGCCGGGACCCAGTACTTC
>TRBV7-8|TRBJ1-5|-|once
CASSFGREGPNQPQHF
TGTGCCAGCAGCTTTGGCAGGGAGGGTCCCAATCAGCCCCAGCATTTT
>TRBV5-6|TRBJ2-5|-|-
CASSLVTGEETQYF
TGTGCCAGCAGCTTGGTAACGGGGGAAGAGACCCAGTACTTC